The rows below give T cell receptor beta chains drawn from one sample of a study of blood T cells in healthy people across ages. MiXCR, applied by TCRdb to the 5' RACE reads, yields one record per CDR3 protein. Here the sample spans under 800,000 distinct CDR3 sequences, more than 40% being singletons. The sequenced sample was blood. These receptors all stem from a woman aged 60-75 years in good health. The CDR3 runs from the conserved cysteine through the conserved F or W. D genes are given only for firm matches. Part of the rows lack a size; the others show once, few, many or a class for expanded clones.

TRBD1 TRBJ2-3 TRBV29-1 NA TGCAGCGTTGAAGATGATTGGGACAGGGCCTCCTTTAGCACAGATACGCAGTATTTT CSVEDDWDRASFSTDTQYF
TRBD1 TRBJ2-1 TRBV11-3 NA TGTGCCAGCAGCCCTCATGACAGGGTGGCCTACAATGAGCAGTTCTTC CASSPHDRVAYNEQFF
NA TRBJ2-7 TRBV4-1 NA TGCGCCAGCAGCCAAGATGGGTGGCGGGAATCCTACGAGCAGTACTTC CASSQDGWRESYEQYF
NA TRBJ2-5 TRBV21-1 few TGTGCCAGCAGCAAAGCGGTCTACGGAGAGACCCAGTACTTC CASSKAVYGETQYF
NA TRBJ1-2 TRBV28 once TGTGCCAGCAGTAATTTAGGGCAGTACTATGGCTACACCTTC CASSNLGQYYGYTF
NA TRBJ2-7 TRBV7-2 once TGTGCCAGCAGCTTCGCCAGGTCGGAGCAGTACTTC CASSFARSEQYF
NA TRBJ1-1 TRBV3-1 NA TGTGCCAGCAGCCAAGATGGGGCAAGGAACACTGAAGCTTTCTTT CASSQDGARNTEAFF
TRBD2 TRBJ2-1 TRBV6-1 NA TGTGCCAGCAGTGAAAGGAGACTAGCGGGGGGTGGAGAGCAGTTCTTC CASSERRLAGGGEQFF
NA TRBJ2-1 TRBV7-2 NA TGTGCCAGCAGCTTAGTCGCCCTTTACAATGAGCAGTTCTTC CASSLVALYNEQFF
NA TRBJ2-2 TRBV7-2 few TGTGCCAGCAGAACAGGTGTCTCCGGGGAGCTGTTTTTT CASRTGVSGELFF
TRBD1 TRBJ2-7 TRBV14 NA TGTGCCAGCAGCCAAGGACAGGGTTTCCCCGAGCAGTACTTC CASSQGQGFPEQYF
TRBD2 TRBJ2-3 TRBV24-1 NA TGTGCCACCAGTGACACGACTAGCGGGAGGACCACAGATACGCAGTATTTT CATSDTTSGRTTDTQYF
NA TRBJ2-7 TRBV11-2 NA TGTGCCAGCAGCTTATGGATGGGACCATGGGGGAATAGCGTCTCATCCTACGAGCAGTACTTC CASSLWMGPWGNSVSSYEQYF
TRBD1 TRBJ2-1 TRBV13 many TGTGCCAGCAGCCATCTCGCAGGGGGCGATCCCTACAATGAGCAGTTCTTC CASSHLAGGDPYNEQFF
NA TRBJ2-7 TRBV11-3 NA TGTGCCAGCAGCCAACGGGACCTATCCTACGAGCAGTACTTC CASSQRDLSYEQYF
TRBD2 TRBJ2-7 TRBV20-1 NA TGCAGTGCTAGGCTAGCGGGGGGGAGTTTTGGGTACGAGCAGTACTTC CSARLAGGSFGYEQYF
NA TRBJ1-1 TRBV7-9 few TGTGCCAGCAGCTTACAAGGGGCCGCTGAAGCTTTCTTT CASSLQGAAEAFF
TRBD2 TRBJ2-1 TRBV9 NA TGTGCCGGCAGCGTAGCTATGAAGCGGGGGAGCTCCTACAATGAGCAGTTCTTC CAGSVAMKRGSSYNEQFF
NA TRBJ1-4 TRBV29-1 NA TGCAGCGCTGCGGTAACTGATGAAAAACTGTTTTTT CSAAVTDEKLFF
TRBD1 TRBJ2-1 TRBV20-1 few TGCAGGGGGAGGACAGGGAACAATGAGCAGTTCTTC CRGRTGNNEQFF
NA TRBJ1-4 TRBV5-1 NA TGCGCCAGCAGCTTTTTGACAGCGGGGGAAAAACTGTTTTTT CASSFLTAGEKLFF
NA TRBJ2-3 TRBV3-1 few TGTGCCAGCAGCCAAGAGCCGGGAGCCACAGATACGCAGTATTTT CASSQEPGATDTQYF
NA TRBJ2-1 TRBV11-1 NA TGTGCCAGCAGCTTAATCCGTGTAGGTGAGCAGTTCTTC CASSLIRVGEQFF
TRBD2 TRBJ2-1 TRBV7-2 NA TGTGCCAGCAGCCCAAGGACTAGCGAACCCAACAATGAGCAGTTCTTC CASSPRTSEPNNEQFF
NA TRBJ2-5 TRBV15 few TGTGCCACCAGCAGAGATGGGCGTAGGGGACAAGAGACCCAGTACTTC CATSRDGRRGQETQYF
TRBD1 TRBJ2-7 TRBV12-3/TRBV12-4 NA TGTGCCAGCACCAGGACAGGTAGCTCCTACAATGAGCAGTACTTC CASTRTGSSYNEQYF
NA TRBJ1-2 TRBV28 many TGTGCCAGCAACCCCTCAGGGTTATATGGCTACACCTTC CASNPSGLYGYTF
NA TRBJ1-1 TRBV27 few TGTGCCAGCAGTTATGGGGTAACGGCTGAAGCTTTCTTT CASSYGVTAEAFF